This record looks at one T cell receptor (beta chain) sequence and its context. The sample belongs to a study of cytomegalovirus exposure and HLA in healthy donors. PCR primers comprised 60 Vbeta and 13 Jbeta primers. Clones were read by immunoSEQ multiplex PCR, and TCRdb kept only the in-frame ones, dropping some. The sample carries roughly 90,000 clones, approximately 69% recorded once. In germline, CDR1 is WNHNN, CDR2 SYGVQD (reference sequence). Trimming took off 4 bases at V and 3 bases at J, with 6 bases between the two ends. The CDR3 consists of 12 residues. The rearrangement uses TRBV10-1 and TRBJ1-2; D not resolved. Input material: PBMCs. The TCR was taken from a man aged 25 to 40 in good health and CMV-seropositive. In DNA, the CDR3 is TGCGCCAGCAGTGCCGGAGACTATGGCTACACCTTC. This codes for CASSAGDYGYTF.